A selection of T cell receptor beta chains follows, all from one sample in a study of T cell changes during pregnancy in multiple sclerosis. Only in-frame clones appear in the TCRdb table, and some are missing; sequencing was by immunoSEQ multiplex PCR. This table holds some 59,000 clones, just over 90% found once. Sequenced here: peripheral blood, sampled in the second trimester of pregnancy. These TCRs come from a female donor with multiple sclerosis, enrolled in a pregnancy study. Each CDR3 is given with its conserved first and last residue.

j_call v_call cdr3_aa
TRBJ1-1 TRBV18 CASSPRSRGLNTEAFF
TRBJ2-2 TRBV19 CASSIGPAGGYIGELFF
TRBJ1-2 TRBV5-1 CASRPGGYGYTF
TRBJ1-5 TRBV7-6 CASSLNLNQPQHF
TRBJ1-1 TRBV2 CASSEGQGEAFF
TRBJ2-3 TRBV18 CASSQTGTDTQYF
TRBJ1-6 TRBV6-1 CASSEVPTGALSPLHF
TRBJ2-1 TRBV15 CATTDRRYNEQFF
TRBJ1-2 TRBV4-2 CASSQDPLATGLGGYTF
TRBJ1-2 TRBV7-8 CASSLGTLYGYTF
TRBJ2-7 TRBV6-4 CASSVSGGLEQYF
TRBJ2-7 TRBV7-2 CASSIPRWGGDEQYF
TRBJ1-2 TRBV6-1 CASTVNYGYTF
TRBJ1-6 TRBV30 CAWSVGGSELRLMTYNSPLHF
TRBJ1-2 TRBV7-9 CASSFGQDYGYTF
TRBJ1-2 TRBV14 CASSPWGTGLMMSYTF
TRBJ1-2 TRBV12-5 CASGWSGTGDYGYTF
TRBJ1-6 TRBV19 CASTRPGAHNSPLHF
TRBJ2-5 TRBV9 CASSVVGGLETQYF
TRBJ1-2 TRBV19 CASSIDHQVPGGYGYTF
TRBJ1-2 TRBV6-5 CASSSAGTGRGYTF
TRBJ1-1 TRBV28 CASRGGTEAFF
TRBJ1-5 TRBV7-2 CASSLVGGSNQPQHF
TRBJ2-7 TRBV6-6 CASSYLVEQYF
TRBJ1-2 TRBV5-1 CASSLDREGGYTF
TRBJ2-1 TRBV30 CAWSVLSREQFF
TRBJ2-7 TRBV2 CATNFLGTSGGYF
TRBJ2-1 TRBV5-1 CASSLSGFPTNNEQFF
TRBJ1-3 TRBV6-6 CASSSRQGLSGNTIYF
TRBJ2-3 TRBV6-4 CASSDGTSTDTQYF
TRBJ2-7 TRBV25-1 CASSDQGRSYEQYF
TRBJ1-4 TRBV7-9 CASSLGRYGRLTNEKLFF
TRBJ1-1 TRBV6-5 CASSLRGADTEAFF
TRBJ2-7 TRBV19 CATRARDGFYEQYF
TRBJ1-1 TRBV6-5 CASSGLGDPEAFF
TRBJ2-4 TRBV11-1 CASSPNRAVAKNIQYF
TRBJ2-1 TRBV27 CASSQGYNEQFF
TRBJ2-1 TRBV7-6 CASSEQGAVGYNEQFF
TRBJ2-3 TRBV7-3 CASSPRGSSTDTQYF
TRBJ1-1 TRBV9 CASSVVTGGSAFF
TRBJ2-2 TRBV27 CASTYSARLANTGELFF
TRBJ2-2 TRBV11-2 CASSLGQGRVTGELFF
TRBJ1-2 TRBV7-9 CASSPTGTYYGYTF
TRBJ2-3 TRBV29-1 CSVQPGVYTDTQYF
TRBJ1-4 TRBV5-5 CASSLTGLFGEKLFF
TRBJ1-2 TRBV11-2 CASSLDLSVSNYGYTF
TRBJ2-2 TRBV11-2 CASSSSRVVGELFF
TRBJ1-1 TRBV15 CATSGGGRGEAFF
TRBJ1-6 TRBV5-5 CASSLPGYNSPLHF
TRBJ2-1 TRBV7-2 CASSSRDSTNEQFF
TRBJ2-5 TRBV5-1 CASSLGHNQETQYF
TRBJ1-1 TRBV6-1 CASRDPSLSAEAFF
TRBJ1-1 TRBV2 CASRSDRAVTEAFF
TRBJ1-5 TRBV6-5 CASSRGQGAQPQHF
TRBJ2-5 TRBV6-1 CASADPGLAGKTQYF